This TCR beta chain is from a study of monozygotic twins with cystic fibrosis. Findings and limits, study-wide: Median Simpson clonality of roughly 0.0093 suggested naive T cells predominated. In this small cohort, shared CDR3 numbers showed no association with age, concordance or disease severity. Monozygotic CF twins shared more identical nucleotide clonotypes than unrelated patients.

The assay was immunoSEQ multiplex PCR, and TCRdb's table has in-frame clones only and misses some. The repertoire holds approximately 23,000 clones, with more than 75% as singletons. Comment on this clone: What it binds is not known.

Per the germline V gene, CDR1 is ENHRY and CDR2 is SYGVKD. The CDR3 spans 14 residues. Trimming pared 7 bases from V and 3 bases from J, leaving 15 bases between. Sequenced: blood. The sequence was obtained from a woman aged 30 to 39 with cystic fibrosis. This chain links TRBV10-3 with TRBJ1-1, with D possibly TRBD1 on 6 matching bases. The CDR3 here is CAINRGGRYTEAFF. CDR3 DNA: TGTGCCATCAACCGAGGGGGTCGGTACACTGAAGCTTTCTTT.